A single sample is the source of the 14 T cell receptor beta chains below, sequenced in a study of CD8 T cells in ankylosing spondylitis (TCRdb year 2017). What the work shows at the level of the full study, not this receptor alone: A TCR beta motif of eight highly homologous amino acid variants appeared characteristic of blood from ankylosing spondylitis patients.

Library creation used 5' RACE. Sequencing took place on an Illumina HiSeq 2500. TCRdb cleaned the public reads at Q25 with fastp, built clones with MiXCR and kept in-frame beta chains. Merged by CDR3 protein, the rows form single entries marked with the most common genes and DNA. The sample table lists just under 550,000 distinct CDR3 sequences, roughly 12% of them with a count of one. The ten largest clones add up to 6.8% of the sample. No antigen has been assigned to these receptors. Sequencing was performed on blood, either unsorted or a sorted T cell fraction (not recorded which). These receptors were collected from a male donor with ankylosing spondylitis.

The table lists this clonotype with many counts. This chain uses TRBV10-3 with TRBJ2-7; D unresolved. Trimming left V 2 bases short and J 5 bases short, with 4 bases between. The CDR3 has 11 residues. Germline V lookup: CDR1 ENHRY, CDR2 SYGVKD. The CDR3 sequence: CAISEPDEQYF. DNA for the CDR3: TGTGCCATCAGTGAGCCGGACGAGCAGTACTTC.

This clonotype was detected many times. The genes are TRBV2 and TRBJ1-2; tentative D call: TRBD1 (6 bases). This CDR3 region has 16 residues. Looked up from germline, CDR1 is SNHLY and CDR2 is FYNNEI. Trimming shortened V by 7 bases and J by 5 bases, and 23 bases separated the two germline ends. The CDR3 here is CASIFLDSQSKYGYTF. Here the CDR3 DNA reads TGTGCCAGCATTTTTCTGGACAGCCAGTCAAAATATGGCTACACCTTC.

The chain combines TRBV7-9 with TRBJ2-5; weak D call: TRBD2 (5 bases). There are 14 residues in the CDR3. Trimming pared 5 bases from V and 4 bases from J, leaving 14 bases between. The V gene's germline CDR1 is SEHNR and CDR2 FQNEAQ (reference sequence). The CDR3 DNA reads TGTGCCAGCAGCCCGGAGGTGGGAGCAGAGACCCAGTACTTC. This gives the protein CASSPEVGAETQYF. Using reference TRBV7-9 and TRBJ2-5 for the parts outside the CDR3, the full variable domain is DTGVSQNPRHKITKRGQNVTFRCDPISEHNRLYWYRQTLGQGPEFLTYFQNEAQLEKSRLLSDRFSAERPKGSFSTLEIQRTEQGDSAMYLCASSPEVGAETQYFGPGTRLLVL.

The chain recombines TRBV6-4 with TRBJ2-1; 11 nucleotides align to TRBD2. The V and J ends lost 4 bases and 10 bases, in that order; junction bases with no gene match: 6. Germline assignment: CDR1 MRHNA and CDR2 SNTAGT. The CDR3 consists of 14 residues. CDR3 residues: CASSALAGVGEQFF. CDR3 coding DNA: TGTGCCAGCAGTGCACTAGCGGGAGTGGGCGAGCAGTTCTTC.

This clonotype was picked up many times. The chain carries TRBV12-3 or TRBV12-4 and TRBJ2-7, with 9 bases aligning to TRBD2. J was trimmed by 3 bases and V by 5 bases; bases with no gene match: 8. CDR3 length: 15 amino acids. CDR3 region: CASSPAGGPGYEQYF. CDR3 sequence (DNA): TGTGCCAGCAGTCCGGCGGGAGGGCCGGGCTACGAGCAGTACTTC.

V usage is TRBV3-1 and J usage is TRBJ2-7; 9 nucleotides align to TRBD2. The CDR3 length is 15 residues. V shed 4 bases and J 2 bases; nucleotides not matched to a gene: 6. CDR1 and CDR2 from the germline V gene are LGHDT and YNNKEL (reference sequence). CDR3 coding DNA: TGTGCCAGCAGCCCAAGGCGGGAGGGCCCCTACGAGCAGTACTTC. Protein product: CASSPRREGPYEQYF.

V gene TRBV20-1 combines with J gene TRBJ2-1; D remains unclear. CDR3 length: 13 amino acids. Per the germline V gene, CDR1 is DFQATT and CDR2 is SNEGSKA (reference sequence). V was cut by 4 bases and J by 4 bases, with 11 bases left in between. In DNA, the CDR3 is TGCAGTGCTAATTCCATGGGGTACAATGAGCAGTTCTTC. This encodes CSANSMGYNEQFF.

This chain connects TRBV5-1 to TRBJ1-5; 8 bases fit TRBD1. The CDR3 spans 15 residues. Germline V lookup: CDR1 SGHRS, CDR2 YFSETQ. Trimming removed 4 bases from V and 6 bases from J; junction bases left unmatched: 9. CDR3 coding DNA: TGCGCCAGCAGCGCAGGACAGGGAGGTAGTCAGCCCCAGCATTTT. Translation gives CASSAGQGGSQPQHF.

V is TRBV11-2 and J is TRBJ2-3, with a tentative D call TRBD2 (6 bases). Germline V gene lookup returns CDR1 SGHAT and CDR2 FQNNGV. This CDR3 is built from 19 residues. Trimming stripped 4 bases from V and 2 bases from J, with 25 bases between. CDR3 protein: CASSSLGWWAGNFTDTQYF. DNA for the CDR3: TGTGCCAGCAGCTCCCTGGGCTGGTGGGCGGGAAACTTCACAGATACGCAGTATTTT.

V gene TRBV5-1 combines with J gene TRBJ1-1; D is unresolved. This CDR3 has 14 residues. Per germline, CDR1 SGHRS and CDR2 YFSETQ. V was pared by 4 bases and J by 3 bases, with 13 bases between. Here the CDR3 reads CASSLDGPDTEAFF. Here the CDR3 DNA reads TGCGCCAGCAGCCTCGACGGGCCGGACACTGAAGCTTTCTTT.

This clonotype was seen a handful of times. The chain carries TRBV6-5 and TRBJ2-6, with 7 bases lining up with TRBD1. J gave up 0 bases and V 2 bases, and 7 bases lay outside the gene matches. Germline V gene data show CDR1 as MNHEY and CDR2 as SVGAGI. This CDR3 is 18 amino acids long. This CDR3 reads CASSYPQGVSSGANVLTF. The CDR3 coding sequence is TGTGCCAGCAGTTACCCTCAGGGGGTTAGCTCTGGGGCCAACGTCCTGACTTTC.

This clonotype was seen more than once but under ten times. V is TRBV20-1 and J is TRBJ1-5; a weak D match, TRBD1 (5 bases). The V and J ends lost 5 bases and 0 bases respectively, with 17 bases between them. The length of the CDR3 is 16 residues. Germline CDR1 DFQATT, CDR2 SNEGSKA (reference sequence). The CDR3 DNA reads as TGCAGTGCTTCCTCCACGACAGACTATAGCAATCAGCCCCAGCATTTT. Translation gives CSASSTTDYSNQPQHF.

This chain uses TRBV12-3 or TRBV12-4 with TRBJ2-5; 8 positions agree with TRBD2. J gave up 2 bases and V 1 base, and 3 bases lay outside the gene matches. The CDR3 runs to 15 residues. The CDR3 loop reads CASSLDASGQETQYF. CDR3 bases: TGTGCCAGCAGTTTAGATGCTAGCGGGCAAGAGACCCAGTACTTC.

The table lists this clonotype with a count of one. The chain uses TRBV20-1 and TRBJ2-7; 9 bases line up with TRBD2. Germline V lookup: CDR1 DFQATT, CDR2 SNEGSKA (reference sequence). The V gene end was trimmed by 3 bases and the J gene end by 1 base; junction bases not matched to a gene: 10. The CDR3 runs to 16 residues. DNA of the CDR3: TGCAGTGCTAGGGACCACCGGGCGGGAGGGTCCTACGAGCAGTACGTC. As protein: CSARDHRAGGSYEQYV.